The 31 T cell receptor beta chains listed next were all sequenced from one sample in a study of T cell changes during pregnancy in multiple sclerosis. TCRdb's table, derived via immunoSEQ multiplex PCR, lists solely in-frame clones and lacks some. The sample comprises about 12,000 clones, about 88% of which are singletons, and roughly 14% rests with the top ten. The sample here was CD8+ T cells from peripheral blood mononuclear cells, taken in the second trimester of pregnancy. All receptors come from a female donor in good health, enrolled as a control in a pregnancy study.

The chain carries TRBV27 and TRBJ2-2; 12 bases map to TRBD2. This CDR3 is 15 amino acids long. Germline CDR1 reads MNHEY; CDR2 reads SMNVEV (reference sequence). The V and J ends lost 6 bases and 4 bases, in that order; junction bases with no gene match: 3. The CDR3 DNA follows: TGTGCCAGCAGCGGACTAGCGGGGTTCACCGGGGAGCTGTTTTTT. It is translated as CASSGLAGFTGELFF.

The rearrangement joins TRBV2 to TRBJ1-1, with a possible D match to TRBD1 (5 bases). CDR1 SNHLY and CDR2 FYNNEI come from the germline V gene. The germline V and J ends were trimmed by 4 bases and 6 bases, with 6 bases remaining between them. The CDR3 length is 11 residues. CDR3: CASSGGAEAFF. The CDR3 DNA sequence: TGTGCCAGCAGTGGGGGGGCTGAAGCTTTCTTT.

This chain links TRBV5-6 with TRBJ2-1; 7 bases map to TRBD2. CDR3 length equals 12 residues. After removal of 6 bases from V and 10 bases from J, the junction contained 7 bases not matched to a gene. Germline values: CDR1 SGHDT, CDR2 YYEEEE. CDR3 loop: CASNGGEGEQFF. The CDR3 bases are TGTGCCAGCAATGGGGGGGAAGGCGAGCAGTTCTTC.

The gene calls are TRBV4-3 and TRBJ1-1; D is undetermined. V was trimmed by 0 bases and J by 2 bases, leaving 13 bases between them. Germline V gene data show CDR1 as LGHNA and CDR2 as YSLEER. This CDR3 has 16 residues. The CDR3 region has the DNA TGCGCCAGCAGCCAAGATCCCGGGTCTCAAAACACTGAAGCTTTCTTT. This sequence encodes CASSQDPGSQNTEAFF.

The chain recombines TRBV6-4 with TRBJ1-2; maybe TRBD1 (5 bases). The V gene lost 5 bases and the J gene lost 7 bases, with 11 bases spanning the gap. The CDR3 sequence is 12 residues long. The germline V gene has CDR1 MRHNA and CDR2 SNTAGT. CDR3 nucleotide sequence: TGTGCCAGCAGTTACGTCGGGGGTGGCTACACCTTC. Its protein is CASSYVGGGYTF.

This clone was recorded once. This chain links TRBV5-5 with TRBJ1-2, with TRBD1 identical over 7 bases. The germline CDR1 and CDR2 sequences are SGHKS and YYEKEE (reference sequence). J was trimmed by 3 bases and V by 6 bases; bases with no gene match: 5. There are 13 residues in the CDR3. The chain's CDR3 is CASNKGTDYGYTF. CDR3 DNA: TGTGCCAGCAACAAGGGGACAGACTATGGCTACACCTTC.

CDR3 region: CASSPGGQKAYEQYF. The CDR3 DNA is TGTGCCAGCAGTCCCGGCGGTCAGAAAGCCTACGAGCAGTACTTC. The chain employs TRBV6-5 and TRBJ2-7; D unclear. Germline V CDR1 and CDR2: MNHEY, SVGAGI. The CDR3 contains 15 residues. Trimming removed 5 bases from V and 2 bases from J, with 16 bases in between.

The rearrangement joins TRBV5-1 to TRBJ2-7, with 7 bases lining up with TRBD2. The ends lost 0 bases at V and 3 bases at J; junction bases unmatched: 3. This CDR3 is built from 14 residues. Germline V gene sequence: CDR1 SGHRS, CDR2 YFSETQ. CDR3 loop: CASSLDRGSYEQYF. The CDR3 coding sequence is TGCGCCAGCAGCTTGGATCGCGGGAGCTACGAGCAGTACTTC.

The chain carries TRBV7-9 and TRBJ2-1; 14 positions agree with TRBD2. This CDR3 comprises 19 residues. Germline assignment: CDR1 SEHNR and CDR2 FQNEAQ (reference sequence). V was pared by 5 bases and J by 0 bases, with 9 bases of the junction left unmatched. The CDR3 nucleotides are TGTGCCAGCAGCGACCCGGGACTAGCGGGGGTTATCTCCTACAATGAGCAGTTCTTC. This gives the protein CASSDPGLAGVISYNEQFF.

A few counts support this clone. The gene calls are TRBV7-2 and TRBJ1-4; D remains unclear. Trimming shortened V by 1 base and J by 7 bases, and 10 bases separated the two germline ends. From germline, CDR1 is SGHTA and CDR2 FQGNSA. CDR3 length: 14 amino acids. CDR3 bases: TGTGCCAGCAGCTTAGAACTGTCAAGTGAAAAACTGTTTTTT. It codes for CASSLELSSEKLFF.

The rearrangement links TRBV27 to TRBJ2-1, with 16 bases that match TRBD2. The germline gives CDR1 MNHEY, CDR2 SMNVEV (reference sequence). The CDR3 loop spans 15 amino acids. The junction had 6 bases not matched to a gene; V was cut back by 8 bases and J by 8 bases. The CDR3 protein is CASCLGLAGGYEQFF. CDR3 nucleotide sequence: TGTGCCAGCTGTCTGGGACTAGCGGGAGGGTATGAGCAGTTCTTC.

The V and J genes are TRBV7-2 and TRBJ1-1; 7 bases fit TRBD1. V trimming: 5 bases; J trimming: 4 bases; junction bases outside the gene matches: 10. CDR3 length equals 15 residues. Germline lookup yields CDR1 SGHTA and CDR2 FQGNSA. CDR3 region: CASSPDRRGGTEAFF. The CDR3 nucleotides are TGTGCCAGCAGCCCGGACAGGCGGGGAGGCACTGAAGCTTTCTTT. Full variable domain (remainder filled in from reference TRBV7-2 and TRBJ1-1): GAGVSQSPSNKVTEKGKDVELRCDPISGHTALYWYRQSLGQGLEFLIYFQGNSAPDKSGLPSDRFSAERTGGSVSTLTIQRTQQEDSAVYLCASSPDRRGGTEAFFGQGTRLTVV.

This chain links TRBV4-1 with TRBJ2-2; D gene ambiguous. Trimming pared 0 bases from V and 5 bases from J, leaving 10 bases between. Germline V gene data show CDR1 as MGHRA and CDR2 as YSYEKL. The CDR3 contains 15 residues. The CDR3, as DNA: TGCGCCAGCAGCCAAGATTTCGTGGAGACCGGGGAGCTGTTTTTT. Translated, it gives CASSQDFVETGELFF.

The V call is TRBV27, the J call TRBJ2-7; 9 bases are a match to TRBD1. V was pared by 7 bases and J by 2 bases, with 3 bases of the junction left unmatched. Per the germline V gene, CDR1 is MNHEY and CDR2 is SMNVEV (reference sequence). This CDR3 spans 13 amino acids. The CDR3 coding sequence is TGTGCCAGCATAGGGACAGGGACCTACGAGCAGTACTTC. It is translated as CASIGTGTYEQYF.

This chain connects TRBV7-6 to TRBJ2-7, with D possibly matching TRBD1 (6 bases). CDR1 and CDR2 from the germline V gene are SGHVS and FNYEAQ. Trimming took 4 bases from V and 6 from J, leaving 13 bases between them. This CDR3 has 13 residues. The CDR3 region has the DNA TGTGCCAGCAGCTCTTTACAGGGTACCGAGCAGTACTTC. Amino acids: CASSSLQGTEQYF. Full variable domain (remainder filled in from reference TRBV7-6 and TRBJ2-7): GAGVSQSPRYKVTKRGQDVALRCDPISGHVSLYWYRQALGQGPEFLTYFNYEAQQDKSGLPNDRFSAERPEGSISTLTIQRTEQRDSAMYRCASSSLQGTEQYFGPGTRLTVT.

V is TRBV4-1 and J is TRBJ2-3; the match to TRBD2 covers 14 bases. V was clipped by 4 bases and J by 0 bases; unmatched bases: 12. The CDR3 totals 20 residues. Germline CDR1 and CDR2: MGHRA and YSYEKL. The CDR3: CASSLPRKGLAGESTDTQYF. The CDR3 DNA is TGCGCCAGCAGCCTCCCCCGAAAGGGACTAGCGGGGGAAAGCACAGATACGCAGTATTTT.

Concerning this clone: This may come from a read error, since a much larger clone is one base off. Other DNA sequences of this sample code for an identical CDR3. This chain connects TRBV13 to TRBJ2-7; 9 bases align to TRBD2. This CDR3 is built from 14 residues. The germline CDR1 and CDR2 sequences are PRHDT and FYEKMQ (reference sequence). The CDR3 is CASSLGGRVYEQYF. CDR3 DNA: TGTGCCAGTAGCTTAGGCGGGAGGGTCTACGAGCAGTACTTC.

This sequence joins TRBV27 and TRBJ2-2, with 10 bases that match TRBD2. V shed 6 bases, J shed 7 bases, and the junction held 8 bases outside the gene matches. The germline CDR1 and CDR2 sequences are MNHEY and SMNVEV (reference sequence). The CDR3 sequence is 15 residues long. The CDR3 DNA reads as TGTGCCAGCAGAGATGAAGCGGGAGGGATCGGGGAGCTGTTTTTT. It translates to CASRDEAGGIGELFF.

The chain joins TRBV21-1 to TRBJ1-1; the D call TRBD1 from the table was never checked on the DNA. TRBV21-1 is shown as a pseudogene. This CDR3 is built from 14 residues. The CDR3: CASSKGRMNTEAFF. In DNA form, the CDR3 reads TGTGCCAGCAGCAAGGGCAGGATGAACACTGAAGCTTTCTTT.

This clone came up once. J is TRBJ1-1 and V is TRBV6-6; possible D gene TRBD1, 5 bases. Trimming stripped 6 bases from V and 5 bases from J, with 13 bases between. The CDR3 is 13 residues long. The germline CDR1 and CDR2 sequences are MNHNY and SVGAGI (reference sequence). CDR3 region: CASSTGGWTEAFF. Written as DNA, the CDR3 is TGTGCCAGCAGCACGGGGGGTTGGACTGAAGCTTTCTTT.

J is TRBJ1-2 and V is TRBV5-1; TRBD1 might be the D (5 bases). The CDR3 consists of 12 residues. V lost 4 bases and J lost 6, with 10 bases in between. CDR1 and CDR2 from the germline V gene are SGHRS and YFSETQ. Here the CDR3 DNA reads TGCGCCAGCAGCCCGTCGGGGGATGGCTACACCTTC. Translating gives CASSPSGDGYTF.

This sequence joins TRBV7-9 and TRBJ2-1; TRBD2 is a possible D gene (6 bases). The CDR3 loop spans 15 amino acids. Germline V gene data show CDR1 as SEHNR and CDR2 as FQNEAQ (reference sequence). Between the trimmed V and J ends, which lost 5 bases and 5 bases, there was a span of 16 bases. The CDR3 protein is CASSQVPSEHNEQFF. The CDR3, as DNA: TGTGCCAGCAGCCAAGTCCCTAGCGAACACAATGAGCAGTTCTTC.

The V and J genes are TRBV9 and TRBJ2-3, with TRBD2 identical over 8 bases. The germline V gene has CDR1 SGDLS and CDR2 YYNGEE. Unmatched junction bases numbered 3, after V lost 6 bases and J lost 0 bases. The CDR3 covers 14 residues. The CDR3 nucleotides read TGTGCCAGCAAGAGCGGGAGCAGCACAGATACGCAGTATTTT. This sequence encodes CASKSGSSTDTQYF.

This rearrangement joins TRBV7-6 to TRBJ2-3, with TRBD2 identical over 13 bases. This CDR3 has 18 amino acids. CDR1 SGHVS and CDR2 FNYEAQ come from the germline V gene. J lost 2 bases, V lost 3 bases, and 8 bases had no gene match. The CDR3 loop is CASSFPGTSGVHTDTQYF. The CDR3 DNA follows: TGTGCCAGCAGCTTCCCCGGGACTAGCGGGGTACACACAGATACGCAGTATTTT.

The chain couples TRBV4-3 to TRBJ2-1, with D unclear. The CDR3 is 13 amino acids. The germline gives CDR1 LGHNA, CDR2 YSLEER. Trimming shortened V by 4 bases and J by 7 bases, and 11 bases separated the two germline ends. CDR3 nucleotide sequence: TGCGCCAGCAGCCGCTACGCAGCGAATGAGCAGTTCTTC. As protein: CASSRYAANEQFF.

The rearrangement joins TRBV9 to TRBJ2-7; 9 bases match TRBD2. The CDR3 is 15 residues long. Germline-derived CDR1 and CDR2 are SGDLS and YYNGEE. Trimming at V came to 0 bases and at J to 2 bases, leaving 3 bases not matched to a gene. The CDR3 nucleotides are TGTGCCAGCAGCGTAGGAAGCGGGGGGACCTACGAGCAGTACTTC. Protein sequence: CASSVGSGGTYEQYF.

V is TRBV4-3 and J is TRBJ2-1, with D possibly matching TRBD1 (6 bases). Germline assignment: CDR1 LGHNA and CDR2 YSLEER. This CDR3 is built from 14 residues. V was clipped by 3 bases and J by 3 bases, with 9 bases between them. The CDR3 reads CASSQLDSYNEQFF. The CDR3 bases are TGCGCCAGCAGCCAGTTGGACAGCTACAATGAGCAGTTCTTC.

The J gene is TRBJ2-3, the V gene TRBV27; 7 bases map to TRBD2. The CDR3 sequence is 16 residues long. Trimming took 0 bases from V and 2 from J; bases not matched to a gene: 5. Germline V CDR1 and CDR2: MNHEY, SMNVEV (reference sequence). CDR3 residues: CASSLSAGDLTDTQYF. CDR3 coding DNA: TGTGCCAGCAGTTTATCTGCGGGGGATCTCACAGATACGCAGTATTTT.

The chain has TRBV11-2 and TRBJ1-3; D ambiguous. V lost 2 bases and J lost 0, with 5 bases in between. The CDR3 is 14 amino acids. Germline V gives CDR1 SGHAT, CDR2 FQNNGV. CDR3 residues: CASSLTSSGNTIYF. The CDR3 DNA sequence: TGTGCCAGCAGCTTAACGAGCTCTGGAAACACCATATATTTT.

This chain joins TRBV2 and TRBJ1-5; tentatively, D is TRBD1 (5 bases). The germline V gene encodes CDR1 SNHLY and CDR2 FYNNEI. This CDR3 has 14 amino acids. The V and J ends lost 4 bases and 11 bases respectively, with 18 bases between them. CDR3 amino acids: CASSARTQPLSQHF. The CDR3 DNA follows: TGTGCCAGCAGTGCCAGGACACAACCATTATCCCAGCATTTT.

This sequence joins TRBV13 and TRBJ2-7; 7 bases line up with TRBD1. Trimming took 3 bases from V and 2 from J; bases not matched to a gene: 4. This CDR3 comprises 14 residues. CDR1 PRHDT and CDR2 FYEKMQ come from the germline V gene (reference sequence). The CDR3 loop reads CASSFLTGTYEQYF. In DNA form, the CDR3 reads TGTGCCAGCAGCTTTTTGACAGGGACCTACGAGCAGTACTTC. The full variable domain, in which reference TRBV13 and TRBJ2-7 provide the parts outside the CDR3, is AAGVIQSPRHLIKEKRETATLKCYPIPRHDTVYWYQQGPGQDPQFLISFYEKMQSDKGSIPDRFSAQQFSDYHSELNMSSLELGDSALYFCASSFLTGTYEQYFGPGTRLTVT.